Here is one TCR beta chain with its context. This clone's antigen is unknown. Base quality data are lacking; no much larger clone is found one base away. The CDR3 runs 13 amino acids, cysteine and phenylalanine included. The CDR3 DNA has 39 bases and is translated from base 1. V and J are truncated by 0 bases and 7 bases respectively, leaving an intervening sequence of 13 bases. CDR1 GTSNPN and CDR2 SVGIG are derived from the germline V gene (reference sequence). The record originates from a study of sequential checkpoint blockade in melanoma (dated by TCRdb to between 2018 and 2021). Study-level background: Patients were randomized 1:1 to first-line nivolumab followed by ipilimumab (arm A) or ipilimumab followed by nivolumab (arm B). Both trial sequences were followed by maintenance nivolumab.

TCRbeta CDR3 regions were immunosequenced from genomic DNA with the immunoSEQ Assay. Before high-throughput sequencing, genomic DNA was amplified using bias-controlled multiplex PCR. Processing in the source paper ran as follows. To quantify the absolute abundance of each unique TCRbeta CDR3 region, the sequences were collapsed and filtered. Clonality was defined as 1 minus Pielou's evenness and was calculated using productive rearrangements only. A previously published method was used to identify clones with significantly greater frequencies in on-treatment samples than in baseline samples. The source is immuneACCESS, and TCRdb retained only in-frame sequences with V and J called. Part of the clones is not carried over; for the studies checked, unresolved V genes explain less than half of this, and the remainder is unexplained. From that table come the V and J calls and clone size; the DNA was used to work out D and trimming. The sample records 15,000 to 20,000 clones, approximately 70% of which are singletons. The top ten constitute 9.5% to 12% of the sample.

The treatment or condition label, as the study defines it: randomized to nivolumab then ipilimumab (arm A) or the reverse (arm B). Prior DNA-damaging chemotherapy had not been received by any trial patient. Live CD3+CD8+ cells negative for CD19 and CD56 were sorted from thawed PBMCs on a FACS Aria II flow cytometer. The samples were obtained from melanoma patients enrolled in CheckMate 064, an open-label, randomized phase II trial testing sequential checkpoint blockade. Peripheral blood mononuclear cells were obtained through leukapheresis, purified using Ficoll-Paque, and frozen in human serum containing approximately 11% DMSO. Immediately after sorting, the purity of the sorted blood CD3+CD8+ cells was confirmed to be >95%, and DNA was then extracted. The investigation overall reported the following: Validation of the response-prediction model combining TCR metrics and mutation burden is needed in larger, independent patient cohorts.

Sample: CD8+ T cells sorted from blood (inferred from file names), taken from a patient given nivolumab and ipilimumab in sequence. This clonotype was obtained from a human donor with melanoma. The chain was built from TRBV30 and TRBJ2-7, and possibly TRBD2, on 5 matching bases. Read as DNA, the sequence is TGTGCCTGGAGTGTATGGGCCGGGGATGAGCAGTACTTC. Its product reads: CAWSVWAGDEQYF.